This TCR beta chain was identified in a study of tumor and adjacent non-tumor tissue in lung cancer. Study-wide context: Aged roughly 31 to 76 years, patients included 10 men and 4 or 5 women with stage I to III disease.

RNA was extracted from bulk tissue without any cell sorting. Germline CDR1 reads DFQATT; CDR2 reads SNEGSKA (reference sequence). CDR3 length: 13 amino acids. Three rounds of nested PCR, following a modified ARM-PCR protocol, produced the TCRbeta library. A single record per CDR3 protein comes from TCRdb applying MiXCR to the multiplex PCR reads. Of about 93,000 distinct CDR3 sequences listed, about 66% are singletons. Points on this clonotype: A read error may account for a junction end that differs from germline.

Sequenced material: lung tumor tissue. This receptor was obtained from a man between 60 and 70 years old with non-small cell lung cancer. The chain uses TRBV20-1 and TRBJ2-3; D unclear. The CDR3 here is CSARERYTDTLYF. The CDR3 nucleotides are TGCAGTGCTAGAGAGCGGTACACAGATACGCTGTATTTT.